This T cell receptor (beta chain) stems from a study of identical twins. The CDR3 contains 15 residues. After removal of 1 base from V and 9 bases from J, the junction contained 4 bases not matched to a gene. One entry per CDR3 protein results from TCRdb running MiXCR on the 5' RACE reads. Among about 280,000 distinct CDR3 sequences, roughly 8.6% were seen once, and the ten largest hold roughly 2%. The data were also submitted as part of a second study, on yellow fever vaccine responses in identical twins.

The chain is built from TRBV12-3 or TRBV12-4 and TRBJ1-6; 9 bases align to TRBD1. This receptor was obtained from a woman under 30 in good health. Sequencing used memory (CD45RO+) T cells sorted from blood. CDR3 DNA: TGTGCCAGCAGTTTAGAGGGACAGGGTGCTTCACCCCTCCACTTT. This sequence encodes CASSLEGQGASPLHF.